This entry lists 11 T cell receptor beta chains sequenced from one sample in a study of persistence of HIV-infected CD4 T cells. Antigens for these TCRs are unknown. Sequencing used immunoSEQ version 4 in survey mode. The repertoire was sequenced with immunoSEQ multiplex PCR; TCRdb's copy has only in-frame clones and lacks some. The sample records about 30,000 clones, less than 75% being singletons. Overlapping HIV-1 Gag 15-mer peptides at approximately 0.96 ug per peptide per mL were used. Responding CD4+ T cells were sorted by upregulation of both CD40 ligand and CD69. The sequencing here drew on CD4+ T cells sorted from PBMCs after 18-hour stimulation, taken from a patient who received antiretroviral therapy. The origin of the receptors is an adult man with HIV who was CMV-seropositive.

The chain carries TRBV20-1 and TRBJ2-7, with a possible D match to TRBD1 (5 bases). The V and J ends lost 2 bases and 6 bases respectively, with 8 bases between them. The germline CDR1 and CDR2 sequences are DFQATT and SNEGSKA (reference sequence). The CDR3 length is 11 residues. The CDR3 here is CSARFRVEQYF. In nucleotides, the CDR3 is TGCAGTGCTAGATTCAGGGTCGAGCAGTACTTC.

This sequence joins TRBV2 and TRBJ1-2, with D possibly matching TRBD1 (6 bases). The CDR3 covers 13 residues. The ends were cut back, 6 bases at V and 4 bases at J, with 12 bases in the middle. Germline CDR1 reads SNHLY; CDR2 reads FYNNEI. CDR3 bases: TGTGCCAGCAGAACAGGGTCGTCCTATGGCTACACCTTC. Translation: CASRTGSSYGYTF.

The chain uses TRBV24-1 and TRBJ2-2; possibly TRBD2 for D (5 bases). The germline V gene encodes CDR1 KGHDR and CDR2 SFDVKD. The CDR3 extends over 15 amino acids. The V end was cut by 1 base, the J end by 4 bases, with 9 bases between. The CDR3 coding sequence is TGTGCCACCAGTGATTTTAGAGGGAGCACCGGGGAGCTGTTTTTT. Encoded protein: CATSDFRGSTGELFF.

The chain couples TRBV5-5 to TRBJ2-7; a possible D gene is TRBD1 (6 bases). The V gene lost 0 bases and the J gene lost 5 bases, with 12 bases spanning the gap. This CDR3 is built from 14 residues. Germline CDR1 SGHKS, CDR2 YYEKEE (reference sequence). The CDR3 loop is CASSLERGWNEQYF. CDR3 DNA sequence: TGTGCCAGCAGCTTGGAGAGGGGGTGGAACGAGCAGTACTTC.

This chain joins TRBV2 and TRBJ1-4, with 10 bases matching TRBD1. V lost 6 bases, J lost 5 bases, and 3 bases stayed unmatched. The CDR3 runs 14 residues. The germline V gene has CDR1 SNHLY and CDR2 FYNNEI. CDR3 in DNA: TGTGCCAGCAGGGGGGGACAGGGGAATGAAAAACTGTTTTTT. Protein: CASRGGQGNEKLFF.

The chain recombines TRBV7-2 with TRBJ1-5; TRBD1 might be the D (5 bases). V lost 5 bases to trimming and J lost 7 bases, with 12 bases between them. CDR1 SGHTA and CDR2 FQGNSA come from the germline V gene. The CDR3 totals 13 residues. CDR3 nucleotides: TGTGCCAGCAGCCGGGACCAGGCCCAGCCCCAGCATTTT. Protein: CASSRDQAQPQHF.

This chain links TRBV7-9 with TRBJ1-1; possible D gene TRBD1, 6 bases. The CDR3 sequence is 16 residues long. Germline CDR1 and CDR2: SEHNR and FQNEAQ (reference sequence). Trimming removed 5 bases from V and 4 bases from J, with 20 bases in between. CDR3 DNA: TGTGCCAGCAGCCCCGGGACACTGAATTTGGTCACTGAAGCTTTCTTT. This gives the protein CASSPGTLNLVTEAFF.

The chain is built from TRBV7-9 and TRBJ2-7; no clear D. Germline V gives CDR1 SEHNR, CDR2 FQNEAQ (reference sequence). Trimming took off 7 bases at V and 3 bases at J, with 16 bases between the two ends. This CDR3 contains 14 residues. The CDR3 region is CASTTQLQNYEQYF. DNA of the CDR3: TGTGCCAGCACCACCCAACTGCAAAACTACGAGCAGTACTTC. Drawing the rest from reference TRBV7-9 and TRBJ2-7, the complete variable domain is DTGVSQNPRHKITKRGQNVTFRCDPISEHNRLYWYRQTLGQGPEFLTYFQNEAQLEKSRLLSDRFSAERPKGSFSTLEIQRTEQGDSAMYLCASTTQLQNYEQYFGPGTRLTVT.

The rearrangement joins TRBV2 to TRBJ1-5; 7 positions agree with TRBD1. The J segment lost 2 bases and the V segment lost 6 bases, leaving 4 bases of the junction unmatched. The germline V gene has CDR1 SNHLY and CDR2 FYNNEI. The CDR3 sequence is 14 residues long. The CDR3 region is CASRDRVGNQPQHF. In DNA form, the CDR3 reads TGTGCCAGCAGAGACAGGGTCGGCAATCAGCCCCAGCATTTT.

In its sample, this clone was seen a few times. The V and J genes are TRBV7-2 and TRBJ1-3; D gene ambiguous. The V end was cut by 2 bases, the J end by 1 base, with 6 bases between. CDR1 is SGHTA, CDR2 FQGNSA, per germline. The CDR3 loop spans 14 amino acids. The CDR3 protein is CASSLKASGNTIYF. In DNA, the CDR3 is TGTGCCAGCAGCTTAAAGGCTTCTGGAAACACCATATATTTT.

This sequence joins TRBV9 and TRBJ2-1; 9 bases line up with TRBD2. The CDR3 runs to 16 residues. The V gene's germline CDR1 is SGDLS and CDR2 YYNGEE. Germline trimming cut 0 bases from V and 6 bases from J; bases unmatched to any gene: 7. The CDR3 loop is CASSVAGGGALNEQFF. The CDR3 nucleotides read TGTGCCAGCAGCGTAGCGGGCGGGGGGGCCCTCAATGAGCAGTTCTTC. Filled out from reference TRBV9 and TRBJ2-1, the complete variable domain reads DSGVTQTPKHLITATGQRVTLRCSPRSGDLSVYWYQQSLDQGLQFLIQYYNGEERAKGNILERFSAQQFPDLHSELNLSSLELGDSALYFCASSVAGGGALNEQFFGPGTRLTVL.